Below, 22 T cell receptor beta chains from the same sample are listed, as sequenced in a study of blood T cell repertoires in COVID-19 (dated by TCRdb to about 2020). Receptor amplification or capture employed the immunoSEQ multiplex PCR assay. TCRdb obtained this table from immuneACCESS and retained in-frame rearrangements with V and J assigned. These tables miss some clones; where compared with another copy, unresolved V genes account for less than half of the shortfall, and the remainder is unexplained. This sample lists some 250,000 clones; around 90% were detected once. Together, the top ten hold 1.2% of the sample. Sequencing was carried out using PBMCs or T cells enriched from blood (not recorded which). Receptor source: a human donor in a cohort exposed to, infected with or recovered from COVID-19 (not recorded which). The donor label of this sample is uncertain.

The chain carries TRBV25-1 and TRBJ1-4; maybe TRBD1 (6 bases). V was cut by 5 bases and J by 5 bases, with 12 bases left in between. Germline V lookup: CDR1 MGHDK, CDR2 SYGVNS. There are 14 residues in the CDR3. The CDR3 reads CASSRTVANEKLFF. The CDR3 DNA reads as TGTGCCAGCAGTAGGACAGTCGCCAATGAAAAACTGTTTTTT.

The chain combines TRBV5-1 with TRBJ1-1; maybe TRBD1 (6 bases). Germline-derived CDR1 and CDR2 are SGHRS and YFSETQ. Between the trimmed V and J ends, which lost 0 bases and 2 bases, there was a span of 14 bases. The CDR3 consists of 16 residues. The CDR3 loop is CASSLVGAPINTEAFF. CDR3 nucleotides: TGCGCCAGCAGCTTGGTGGGGGCCCCGATCAACACTGAAGCTTTCTTT.

In nucleotides, the CDR3 is TGTGCCAGCTCACCACCCTATGGGGCGAAAGGCACTGAAGCTTTCTTT. Translation gives CASSPPYGAKGTEAFF. V and J are TRBV18 and TRBJ1-1; D may be TRBD1 (5 bases). The germline CDR1 and CDR2 sequences are KGHSH and LQKENI. Deletions cut 0 bases from V and 4 bases from J, with 15 bases between. CDR3 length equals 16 residues.

The chain combines TRBV4-3 with TRBJ2-1; no definite D call. Trimming left V 4 bases short and J 2 bases short, with 15 bases between. From germline, CDR1 is LGHNA and CDR2 YSLEER. This CDR3 is 16 amino acids long. CDR3 region: CASSRVPGLAYNEQFF. CDR3 in DNA: TGCGCCAGCAGCCGAGTCCCCGGGTTAGCCTACAATGAGCAGTTCTTC.

The chain couples TRBV12-5 to TRBJ2-7; D not resolved. Germline V gives CDR1 LGHNT, CDR2 FRNRAP. Trimming took off 1 base at V and 4 bases at J, with 5 bases between the two ends. This CDR3 has 12 residues. CDR3 nucleotides: TGTGCTAGTGGTTTGGACAGTTACGAGCAGTACTTC. This encodes CASGLDSYEQYF.

CDR3 sequence (DNA): TGTGCCTGGAGTAGTGGTTCGGACACTGAAGCTTTCTTT. This translates into CAWSSGSDTEAFF. The chain has TRBV30 and TRBJ1-1; D call uncertain. This CDR3 is 13 amino acids long. The germline CDR1 and CDR2 sequences are GTSNPN and SVGIG (reference sequence). V shed 2 bases and J shed 3 bases, with 10 bases lying between them.

The chain joins TRBV18 to TRBJ1-1; 7 bases line up with TRBD1. The CDR3 extends over 14 amino acids. The V gene's germline CDR1 is KGHSH and CDR2 LQKENI. Trimming removed 3 bases from V and 7 bases from J; junction bases left unmatched: 8. The DNA for the CDR3 is TGTGCCAGCTCACCCGGGGGCCGGACAGGTGAAGCTTTCTTT. Translated: CASSPGGRTGEAFF.

The V and J genes are TRBV6-1 and TRBJ2-5; a weak D match, TRBD2 (7 bases). The CDR3 covers 16 residues. The germline V gene encodes CDR1 MNHNS and CDR2 SASEGT. The ends were cut back, 4 bases at V and 1 base at J, with 16 bases in the middle. For the CDR3, the DNA is TGTGCCAGCAGTGCTCAAGGGGGGGGGCTCCAAGAGACCCAGTACTTC. Amino acids: CASSAQGGGLQETQYF.

J is TRBJ2-7 and V is TRBV10-2; the match to TRBD1 covers 10 bases. The CDR3 has 14 residues. Germline V lookup: CDR1 WSHSY, CDR2 SAAADI. Trimming removed 9 bases from V and 3 bases from J; junction bases left unmatched: 8. CDR3 nucleotide sequence: TGCGCCAGTGCACCGGGACAGGGGCACTACGAGCAGTACTTC. Its protein product is CASAPGQGHYEQYF.

For this clone: The same CDR3 is also encoded by other DNA sequences in this sample. The chain has TRBV6-5 and TRBJ1-3, with D maybe TRBD1 (5 bases). This CDR3 has 16 residues. Trimming shortened V by 0 bases and J by 4 bases, and 13 bases separated the two germline ends. Germline CDR1 reads MNHEY; CDR2 reads SVGAGI. DNA of the CDR3: TGTGCCAGCAGTTACTCGTCAGGGCTGGGCGGAAACACCATATATTTT. It translates to CASSYSSGLGGNTIYF.

This clone has just one count. The rearrangement uses TRBV4-3 and TRBJ2-7; D remains ambiguous. Trimming stripped 0 bases from V and 2 bases from J, with 14 bases between. From germline, CDR1 is LGHNA and CDR2 YSLEER. The CDR3 is 16 residues long. In DNA, the CDR3 is TGCGCCAGCAGCCAAGATCAAAGGAGTTCCCCCTACGAGCAGTACTTC. It translates to CASSQDQRSSPYEQYF.

This chain uses TRBV4-2 with TRBJ1-6; 11 bases align to TRBD1. V was pared by 3 bases and J by 9 bases, with 7 bases of the junction left unmatched. The CDR3 totals 16 residues. Germline CDR1 reads LGHNA; CDR2 reads YNFKEQ. CDR3 protein: CASSHKGQGEISPLHF. CDR3 nucleotides: TGTGCCAGCAGCCACAAGGGACAGGGGGAAATTTCACCCCTCCACTTT.

J is TRBJ2-1 and V is TRBV7-2; weak D call: TRBD2 (7 bases). V was pared by 5 bases and J by 12 bases, with 29 bases between. The CDR3 totals 17 residues. Per the germline V gene, CDR1 is SGHTA and CDR2 is FQGNSA. This CDR3 reads CASSPSGSRGALLLQFF. The CDR3 nucleotides read TGTGCCAGCAGCCCCTCGGGGAGCCGGGGGGCCCTATTGTTGCAGTTCTTC. Looking up the rest from reference TRBV7-2 and TRBJ2-1 gives the full variable domain: GAGVSQSPSNKVTEKGKDVELRCDPISGHTALYWYRQSLGQGLEFLIYFQGNSAPDKSGLPSDRFSAERTGGSVSTLTIQRTQQEDSAVYLCASSPSGSRGALLLQFFGPGTRLTVL.

J is TRBJ1-1 and V is TRBV25-1, with D maybe TRBD1 (6 bases). CDR1 is MGHDK and CDR2 is SYGVNS in the germline V gene. The CDR3 is 15 residues long. Trimming pared 3 bases from V and 0 bases from J, leaving 11 bases between. CDR3 DNA: TGTGCCAGCAGTGACCAGGGGCCTTTGAACACTGAAGCTTTCTTT. This gives the protein CASSDQGPLNTEAFF.

This clone was picked up a small number of times. This chain connects TRBV7-3 to TRBJ2-7, with TRBD1 identical over 8 bases. This CDR3 spans 14 amino acids. The V gene end was trimmed by 4 bases and the J gene end by 2 bases; junction bases not matched to a gene: 4. Per germline, CDR1 SGHTA and CDR2 FQGTGA. The CDR3 region is CASSSQTGAYEQYF. The CDR3, as DNA: TGTGCCAGCAGCTCTCAGACAGGGGCCTACGAGCAGTACTTC.

The chain is built from TRBV29-1 and TRBJ1-2; 9 nucleotides align to TRBD1. Germline V gives CDR1 SQVTM, CDR2 ANQGSEA. There are 12 residues in the CDR3. V was pared by 7 bases and J by 6 bases, with 6 bases of the junction left unmatched. DNA of the CDR3: TGCAGCGCCTCCAGGACAGGGGATGGCTACACCTTC. Residues: CSASRTGDGYTF. Full variable domain (rest looked up from reference TRBV29-1 and TRBJ1-2): SAVISQKPSRDICQRGTSLTIQCQVDSQVTMMFWYRQQPGQSLTLIATANQGSEATYESGFVIDKFPISRPNLTFSTLTVSNMSPEDSSIYLCSASRTGDGYTFGSGTRLTVV.

The chain is built from TRBV6-2 or TRBV6-3 and TRBJ2-2, with D possibly being TRBD2 (6 bases). With 4 bases removed from V and 6 bases from J, the gap between germline ends came to 27 bases. The CDR3 spans 19 residues. From germline, CDR1 is MNHEY and CDR2 SVGEGT. The CDR3 DNA reads as TGTGCCAGCAGTTTCCAACCCTTTAGCCGGGGGACCTTATCCGGGGAGCTGTTTTTT. Protein sequence: CASSFQPFSRGTLSGELFF.

This chain links TRBV30 with TRBJ1-1; 10 bases map to TRBD1. The CDR3 loop spans 15 amino acids. Looked up from germline, CDR1 is GTSNPN and CDR2 is SVGIG (reference sequence). The V segment lost 2 bases and the J segment 4 bases; nucleotides outside the gene matches: 7. The CDR3 loop reads CAWSPGQGTSTEAFF. The CDR3 bases are TGTGCCTGGAGTCCGGGACAGGGGACGAGCACTGAAGCTTTCTTT.

The J gene is TRBJ2-1, the V gene TRBV4-1; D is uncertain. The CDR3 covers 14 residues. With 0 bases removed from V and 9 bases from J, the gap between germline ends came to 12 bases. CDR1 is MGHRA, CDR2 YSYEKL, per germline. Here the CDR3 reads CASSQDRDLGEQFF. Here the CDR3 DNA reads TGCGCCAGCAGCCAAGATAGAGACCTAGGTGAGCAGTTCTTC.

J is TRBJ2-2 and V is TRBV19, with D possibly being TRBD1 (5 bases). This CDR3 spans 15 amino acids. V was cut by 3 bases and J by 0 bases, with 8 bases left in between. CDR1 is LNHDA, CDR2 SQIVND, per germline (reference sequence). The CDR3 DNA follows: TGTGCCAGTAGTATCCAGGGATCGAACACCGGGGAGCTGTTTTTT. This codes for CASSIQGSNTGELFF. Filled out from reference TRBV19 and TRBJ2-2, the complete variable domain reads DGGITQSPKYLFRKEGQNVTLSCEQNLNHDAMYWYRQDPGQGLRLIYYSQIVNDFQKGDIAEGYSVSREKKESFPLTVTSAQKNPTAFYLCASSIQGSNTGELFFGEGSRLTVL.

V is TRBV21-1 and J is TRBJ2-7; no DNA check was done on the table's D call, TRBD1. TRBV21-1 represents a pseudogene. This CDR3 is 14 amino acids long. The CDR3 loop reads CASSKGAGSHEQYF. CDR3 DNA: TGTGCCAGCAGCAAAGGGGCAGGGTCCCACGAGCAGTACTTC.

This rearrangement joins TRBV6-5 to TRBJ2-3; D is ambiguous. The CDR3 spans 15 residues. Germline loops: CDR1 MNHEY, CDR2 SVGAGI. V was pared by 6 bases and J by 2 bases, with 15 bases between. CDR3 coding DNA: TGTGCCAGCAGACCTCAGGCCTCGAACACAGATACGCAGTATTTT. Translated, it gives CASRPQASNTDTQYF.